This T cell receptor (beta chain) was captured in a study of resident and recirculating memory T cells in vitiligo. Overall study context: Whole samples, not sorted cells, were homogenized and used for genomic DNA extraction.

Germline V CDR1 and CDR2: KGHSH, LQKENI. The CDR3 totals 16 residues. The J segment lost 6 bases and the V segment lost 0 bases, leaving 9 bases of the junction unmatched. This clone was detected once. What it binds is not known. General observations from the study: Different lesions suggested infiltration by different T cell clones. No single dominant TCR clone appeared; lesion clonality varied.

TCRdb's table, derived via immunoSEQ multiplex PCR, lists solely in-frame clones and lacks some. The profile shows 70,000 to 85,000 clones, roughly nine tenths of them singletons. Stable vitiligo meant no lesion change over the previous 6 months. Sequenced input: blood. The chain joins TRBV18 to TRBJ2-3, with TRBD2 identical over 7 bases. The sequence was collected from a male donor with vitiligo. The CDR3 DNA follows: TGTGCCAGCTCACCACCGGGACTATCACCAGGGGATACGCAGTATTTT. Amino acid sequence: CASSPPGLSPGDTQYF.